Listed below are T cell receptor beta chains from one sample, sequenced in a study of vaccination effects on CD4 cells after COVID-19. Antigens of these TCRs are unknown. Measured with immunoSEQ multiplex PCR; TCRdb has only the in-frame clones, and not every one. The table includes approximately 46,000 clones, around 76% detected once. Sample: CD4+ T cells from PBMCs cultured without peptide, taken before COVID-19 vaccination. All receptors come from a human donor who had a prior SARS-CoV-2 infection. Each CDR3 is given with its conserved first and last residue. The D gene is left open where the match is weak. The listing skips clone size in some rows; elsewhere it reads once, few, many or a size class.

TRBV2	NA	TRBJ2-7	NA	CASRGETGTEQYF	TGTGCCAGCAGGGGAGAAACAGGGACCGAGCAGTACTTC
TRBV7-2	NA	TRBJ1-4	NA	CASSPAPNEKLFF	TGTGCCAGCAGCCCCGCCCCTAATGAAAAACTGTTTTTT
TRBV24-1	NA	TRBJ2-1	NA	CATSDLQTPYNEQFF	TGTGCCACCAGTGATTTGCAAACCCCCTACAATGAGCAGTTCTTC
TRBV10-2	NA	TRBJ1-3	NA	CASGWDSGNTIYF	TGCGCCAGCGGATGGGACTCTGGAAACACCATATATTTT
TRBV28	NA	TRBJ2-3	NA	CASSLGSGADTQYF	TGTGCCAGCAGTTTGGGGTCTGGGGCGGATACGCAGTATTTT
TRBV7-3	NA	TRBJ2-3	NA	CASGRGSTDTQYF	TGTGCCAGCGGGCGGGGTAGCACAGATACGCAGTATTTT
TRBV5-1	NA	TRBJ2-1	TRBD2	CASSLSGGPYNEQFF	TGCGCCAGCAGCCTTAGCGGGGGGCCCTACAATGAGCAGTTCTTC
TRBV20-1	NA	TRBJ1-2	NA	CSAWTRYGYTF	TGCAGTGCTTGGACCCGCTATGGCTACACCTTC
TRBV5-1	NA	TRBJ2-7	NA	CASSAQGTDEQYF	TGCGCCAGCAGCGCACAGGGTACTGACGAGCAGTACTTC
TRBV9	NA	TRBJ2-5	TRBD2	CASSVLNGGAGETQYF	TGTGCCAGCAGCGTATTGAACGGGGGGGCCGGAGAGACCCAGTACTTC
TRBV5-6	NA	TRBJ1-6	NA	CASSLVTGINSPLHF	TGTGCCAGCAGCTTGGTAACAGGGATTAATTCACCCCTCCACTTT
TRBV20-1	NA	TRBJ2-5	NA	CSASPGTQETQYF	TGCAGTGCTAGTCCCGGGACACAAGAGACCCAGTACTTC
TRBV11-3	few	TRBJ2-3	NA	CASSSTGTSTDTQYF	TGTGCCAGCAGCTCGACAGGGACTTCCACAGATACGCAGTATTTT
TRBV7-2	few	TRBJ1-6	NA	CASSLQRLGSGSPLHF	TGTGCCAGCAGCTTACAAAGACTTGGGTCGGGGTCACCCCTCCACTTT
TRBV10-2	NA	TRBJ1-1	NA	CASTFGRTEAFF	TGCGCCAGCACTTTCGGGCGCACTGAAGCTTTCTTT
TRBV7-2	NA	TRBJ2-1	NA	CASSTRSAYNEQFF	TGTGCCAGCAGCACCAGATCCGCCTACAATGAGCAGTTCTTC
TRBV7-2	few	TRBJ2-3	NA	CASSLDDSTQYF	TGTGCCAGCAGCTTGGACGACTCTACGCAGTATTTT
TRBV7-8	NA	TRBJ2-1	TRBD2	CASTERAGGVPGEQFF	TGTGCCAGCACCGAGAGGGCGGGAGGGGTACCAGGGGAGCAGTTCTTC
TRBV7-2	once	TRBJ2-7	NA	CASSPERYANEQYF	TGTGCCAGCAGTCCTGAGCGGTACGCGAACGAGCAGTACTTC
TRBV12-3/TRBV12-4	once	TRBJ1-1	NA	CASSLAVVTEAFF	TGTGCCAGCAGTTTAGCAGTTGTCACTGAAGCTTTCTTT
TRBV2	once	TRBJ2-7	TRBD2	CASSGDLAGPTQEHYEQYF	TGTGCCAGCAGCGGGGATCTAGCGGGGCCGACCCAAGAACACTACGAGCAGTACTTC
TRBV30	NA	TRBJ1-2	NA	CAWSLGEGLGRYTF	TGTGCCTGGAGTTTGGGAGAGGGGCTGGGACGCTACACCTTC
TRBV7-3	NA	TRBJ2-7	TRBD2	CASSVIMTSGVPSFSYEQYF	TGTGCCAGCAGCGTAATCATGACTAGCGGGGTCCCTTCTTTCTCCTACGAGCAGTACTTC
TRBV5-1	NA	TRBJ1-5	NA	CASSLETDSNQPQHF	TGCGCCAGCAGCCTCGAGACTGATAGCAATCAGCCCCAGCATTTT
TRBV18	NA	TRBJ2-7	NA	CASSPGGGSYEQYF	TGTGCCAGCTCACCGGGCGGAGGGTCCTACGAGCAGTACTTC
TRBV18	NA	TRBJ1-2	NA	CASSPRQEDGYTF	TGTGCCAGCTCACCAAGACAGGAGGATGGCTACACCTTC
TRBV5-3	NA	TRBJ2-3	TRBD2	CARSSTPIAGGPNTQYF	TGTGCCAGAAGCTCGACCCCCATAGCGGGAGGGCCGAATACGCAGTATTTT
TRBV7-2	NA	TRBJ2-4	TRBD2	CASSVLAGGNIQYF	TGTGCCAGCAGTGTACTAGCGGGGGGGAACATTCAGTACTTC
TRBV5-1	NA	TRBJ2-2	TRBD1	CASSLAYGQGGTGELFF	TGCGCCAGCAGCTTGGCTTATGGACAGGGGGGCACCGGGGAGCTGTTTTTT
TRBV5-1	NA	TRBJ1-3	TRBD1	CASRTGAGNTIYF	TGCGCCAGCAGGACAGGGGCTGGAAACACCATATATTTT
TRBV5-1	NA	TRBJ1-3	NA	CASSLGSGPSSGNTIYF	TGCGCCAGCAGCTTGGGGTCAGGGCCAAGCTCTGGAAACACCATATATTTT
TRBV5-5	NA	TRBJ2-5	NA	CASSLALRGSQETQYF	TGTGCCAGCAGCTTGGCCCTTCGCGGATCACAAGAGACCCAGTACTTC
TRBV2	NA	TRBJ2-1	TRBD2	CASSGGQRGRYNEQFF	TGTGCCAGCAGTGGGGGCCAGCGGGGCCGCTACAATGAGCAGTTCTTC
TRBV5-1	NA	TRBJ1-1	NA	CASSPAPGGATEAFF	TGCGCCAGCAGCCCGGCCCCGGGGGGGGCCACTGAAGCTTTCTTT
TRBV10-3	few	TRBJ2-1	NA	CAISESTRGGQFF	TGTGCCATCAGTGAGTCGACTCGAGGAGGGCAGTTCTTC
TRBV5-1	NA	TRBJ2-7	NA	CASSVAGTRSYEQYF	TGCGCCAGCAGCGTGGCCGGGACTCGATCCTACGAGCAGTACTTC
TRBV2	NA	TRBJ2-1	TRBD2	CASSPLGSGRVNEQFF	TGTGCCAGCAGTCCCCTCGGCTCGGGGAGGGTAAATGAGCAGTTCTTC
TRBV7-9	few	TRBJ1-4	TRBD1	CASSFGQGFEKLFF	TGTGCCAGCAGCTTCGGACAGGGGTTTGAAAAACTGTTTTTT
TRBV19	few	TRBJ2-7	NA	CASSIAAGQEYEQYF	TGTGCCAGTAGTATCGCGGCGGGTCAGGAGTACGAGCAGTACTTC
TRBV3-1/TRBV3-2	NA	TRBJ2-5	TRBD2	CASSQDLAGGSRETQYF	TGTGCCAGCAGCCAAGACCTAGCGGGGGGGTCGCGGGAGACCCAGTACTTC
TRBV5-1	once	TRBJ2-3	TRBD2	CASSSGTSSDTQYF	TGCGCCAGCAGCTCCGGGACTAGCTCGGATACGCAGTATTTT
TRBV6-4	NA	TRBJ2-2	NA	CASRDTSRTGELFF	TGTGCCAGCAGGGATACTAGTCGCACCGGGGAGCTGTTTTTT
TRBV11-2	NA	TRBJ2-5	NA	CASSSLVTSRTQYF	TGTGCCAGCAGCTCGCTCGTGACTAGTCGGACCCAGTACTTC
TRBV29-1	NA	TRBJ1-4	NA	CSGRHPNEKLFF	TGCAGCGGTCGACACCCTAATGAAAAACTGTTTTTT
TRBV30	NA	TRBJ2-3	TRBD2	CAWKLAGGTDTQYF	TGTGCCTGGAAGCTAGCGGGGGGCACAGATACGCAGTATTTT
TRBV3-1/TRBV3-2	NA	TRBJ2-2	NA	CASSQTVTGELFF	TGTGCCAGCAGCCAAACGGTAACCGGGGAGCTGTTTTTT
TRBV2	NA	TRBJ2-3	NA	CASSEQWGTDTQYF	TGTGCCAGCAGTGAACAATGGGGCACAGATACGCAGTATTTT
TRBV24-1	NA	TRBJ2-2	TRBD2	CATSDSPSGSTTGELFF	TGTGCCACCAGTGATTCCCCTAGCGGGAGTACCACCGGGGAGCTGTTTTTT
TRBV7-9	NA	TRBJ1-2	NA	CASSLTQGPSYGYTF	TGTGCCAGCAGCTTAACGCAGGGACCGAGCTATGGCTACACCTTC
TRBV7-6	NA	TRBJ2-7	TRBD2	CASSLGLAGGKGGSYEQYF	TGTGCCAGCAGCTTAGGGCTAGCGGGAGGGAAGGGAGGCTCCTACGAGCAGTACTTC
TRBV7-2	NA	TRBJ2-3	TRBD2	CASSPSGRTDTQYF	TGTGCCAGCAGCCCTAGCGGACGCACAGATACGCAGTATTTT
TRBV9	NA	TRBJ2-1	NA	CASSDLTGPNEQFF	TGTGCCAGCAGCGACCTAACTGGGCCCAATGAGCAGTTCTTC
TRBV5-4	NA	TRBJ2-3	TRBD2	CASSYLAGATDTQYF	TGTGCCAGCAGCTACCTAGCGGGAGCCACAGATACGCAGTATTTT
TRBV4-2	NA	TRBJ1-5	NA	CASSQGTRENQPQHF	TGTGCCAGCAGCCAAGGGACACGGGAAAATCAGCCCCAGCATTTT
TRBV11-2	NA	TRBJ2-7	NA	CASSLELQSYEQYF	TGTGCCAGCAGCTTAGAGCTTCAAAGCTACGAGCAGTACTTC
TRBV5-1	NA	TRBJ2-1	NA	CASRPGTDNEQFF	TGCGCCAGCAGACCAGGGACGGATAATGAGCAGTTCTTC
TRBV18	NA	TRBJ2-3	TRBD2	CASSPPRGGASITDTQYF	TGTGCCAGCTCACCACCTCGGGGGGGGGCCTCGATAACAGATACGCAGTATTTT
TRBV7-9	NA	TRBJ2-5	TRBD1	CASSSFGTGEETQYF	TGTGCCAGCAGCTCCTTCGGGACAGGTGAAGAGACCCAGTACTTC
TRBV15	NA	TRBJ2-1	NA	CATSRDDPRRDEQFF	TGTGCCACCAGCAGAGATGATCCCCGGCGGGATGAGCAGTTCTTC
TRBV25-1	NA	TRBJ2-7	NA	CASRGDGRGGREQYF	TGTGCCAGCAGGGGGGACGGCAGGGGAGGGAGGGAGCAGTACTTC